The entry below describes one T cell receptor beta chain. What it recognizes is unknown. This sample is part of a study of T cells expressing NK-cell markers. Across the whole study: Source material for TCR beta repertoires consisted of sorted CD3+CD56+NKG2C+, CD3+CD56+NKG2C- and CD3+CD56-NKG2C+ T cells. Seropositivity for HCMV was found in seven of the eight sequenced donors, with one seronegative. Notes on the study in general: For about six donors, the dominant NKG2C+ clonotypes made up roughly 1.0-8% of their CD8+ T cells.

For each CDR3 protein, TCRdb gives one entry from its re-call of the 5' RACE reads, without DNA. The sample's table shows a few hundred thousand distinct CDR3 sequences. This CDR3 is 14 amino acids long. Looked up from germline, CDR1 is DFQATT and CDR2 is SNEGSKA (reference sequence). The sequence was collected from a man between 18 and 29 years old in good health. This chain uses TRBV20-1 with TRBJ1-5; TCRdb's D call, TRBD1, is unchecked because there is no DNA. The sample comprised blood T cells: a sorted CD56 or NKG2C T cell subset, CD4+ or CD8+ T cells, or bulk PBMC T cells (not recorded which). The CDR3 sequence is CSAMGQGAGQPQHF.